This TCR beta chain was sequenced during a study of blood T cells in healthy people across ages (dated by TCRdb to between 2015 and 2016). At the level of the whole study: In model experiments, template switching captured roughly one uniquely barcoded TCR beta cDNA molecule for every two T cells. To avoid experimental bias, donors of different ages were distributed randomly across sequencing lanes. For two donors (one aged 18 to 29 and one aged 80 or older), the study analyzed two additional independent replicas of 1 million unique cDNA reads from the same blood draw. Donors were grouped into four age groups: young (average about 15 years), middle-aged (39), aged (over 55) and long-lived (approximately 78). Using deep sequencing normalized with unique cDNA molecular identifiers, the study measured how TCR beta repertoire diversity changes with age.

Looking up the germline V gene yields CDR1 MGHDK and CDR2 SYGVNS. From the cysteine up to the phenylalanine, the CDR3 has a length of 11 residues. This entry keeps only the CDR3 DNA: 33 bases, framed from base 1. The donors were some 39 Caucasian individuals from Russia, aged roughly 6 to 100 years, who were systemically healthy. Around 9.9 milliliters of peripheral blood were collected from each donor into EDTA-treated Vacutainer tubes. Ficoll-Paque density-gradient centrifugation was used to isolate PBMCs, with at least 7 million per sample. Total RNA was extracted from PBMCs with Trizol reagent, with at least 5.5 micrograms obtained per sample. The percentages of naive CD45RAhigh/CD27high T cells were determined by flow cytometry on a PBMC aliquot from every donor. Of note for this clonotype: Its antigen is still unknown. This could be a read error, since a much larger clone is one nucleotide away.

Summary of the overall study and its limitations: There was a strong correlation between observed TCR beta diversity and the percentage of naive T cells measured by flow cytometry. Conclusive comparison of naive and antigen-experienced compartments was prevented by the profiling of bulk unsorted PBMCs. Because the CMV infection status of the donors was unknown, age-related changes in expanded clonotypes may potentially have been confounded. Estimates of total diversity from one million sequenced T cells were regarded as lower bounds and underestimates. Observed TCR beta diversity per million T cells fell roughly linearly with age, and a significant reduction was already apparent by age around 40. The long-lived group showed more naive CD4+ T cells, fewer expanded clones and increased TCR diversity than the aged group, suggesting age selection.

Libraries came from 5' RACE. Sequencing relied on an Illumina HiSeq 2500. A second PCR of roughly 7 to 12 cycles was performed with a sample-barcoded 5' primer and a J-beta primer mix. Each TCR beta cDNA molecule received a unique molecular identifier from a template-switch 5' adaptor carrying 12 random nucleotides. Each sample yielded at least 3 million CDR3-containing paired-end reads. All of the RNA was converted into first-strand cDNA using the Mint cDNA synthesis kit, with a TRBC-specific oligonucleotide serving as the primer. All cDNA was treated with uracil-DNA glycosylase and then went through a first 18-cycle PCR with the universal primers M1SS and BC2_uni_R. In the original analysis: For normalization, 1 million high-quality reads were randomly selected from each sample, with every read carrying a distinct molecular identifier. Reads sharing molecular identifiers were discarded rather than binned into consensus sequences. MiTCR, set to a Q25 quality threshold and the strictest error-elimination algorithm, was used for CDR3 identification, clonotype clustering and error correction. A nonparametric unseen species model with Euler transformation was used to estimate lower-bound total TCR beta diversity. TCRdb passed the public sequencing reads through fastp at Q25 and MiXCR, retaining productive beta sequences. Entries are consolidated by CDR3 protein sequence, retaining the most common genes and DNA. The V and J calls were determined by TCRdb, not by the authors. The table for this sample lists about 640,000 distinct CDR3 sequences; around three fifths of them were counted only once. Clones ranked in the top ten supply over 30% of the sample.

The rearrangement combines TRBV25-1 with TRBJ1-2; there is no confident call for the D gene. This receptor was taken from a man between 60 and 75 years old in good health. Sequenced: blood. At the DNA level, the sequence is TGTGCCAACAGTGCGCCGGAGGGCTACACCTTC. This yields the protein CANSAPEGYTF.